This is a list of T cell receptor beta chains from one sample in a study of regulatory T cells in long-lasting Graves disease. TCRdb analysed the multiplex PCR reads with MiXCR anew, one entry per CDR3 protein. In the table there are approximately 230,000 distinct CDR3 sequences, about 17% of which are singletons. The material sequenced was peripheral blood mononuclear cells (PBMCs), taken at new diagnosis, from a patient treated with antithyroid drugs. Receptors originate from a female donor with Graves disease. Both conserved end residues are part of each CDR3. The order of the fields is D gene, J gene, clone size, CDR3 length, V gene, CDR3 protein, CDR3 DNA. The D gene is left open where the match is weak. Expanded clones get a size class; other rows say once, few or many, or leave the size out.

d_call: -; j_call: TRBJ1-1; clone_size: many; cdr3_length: 14; v_call: TRBV10-3; cdr3_aa: CAISESVDNTEAFF; cdr3_nt: TGTGCCATCAGTGAGTCGGTGGATAACACTGAAGCTTTCTTT
d_call: TRBD2; j_call: TRBJ2-7; clone_size: few; cdr3_length: 16; v_call: TRBV19; cdr3_aa: CASSWRTSGTTYEQYF; cdr3_nt: TGTGCCAGTAGTTGGAGGACTAGCGGTACGACCTACGAGCAGTACTTC
d_call: -; j_call: TRBJ1-2; clone_size: few; cdr3_length: 14; v_call: TRBV5-1; cdr3_aa: CASTLPGTMYGYTF; cdr3_nt: TGTGCCAGCACCCTCCCCGGGACAATGTATGGCTACACCTTC
d_call: TRBD1; j_call: TRBJ2-2; clone_size: many; cdr3_length: 14; v_call: TRBV20-1; cdr3_aa: CSARYRGTAGELFF; cdr3_nt: TGCAGTGCTAGATACCGTGGGACAGCCGGGGAGCTGTTTTTT
d_call: -; j_call: TRBJ2-7; clone_size: few; cdr3_length: 12; v_call: TRBV12-3/TRBV12-4; cdr3_aa: CASSWAGYEQYF; cdr3_nt: TGTGCCAGCAGTTGGGCGGGCTACGAGCAGTACTTC
d_call: -; j_call: TRBJ1-2; clone_size: -; cdr3_length: 12; v_call: TRBV30; cdr3_aa: CAWSWRGYGYTF; cdr3_nt: TGTGCCTGGAGTTGGCGGGGCTATGGCTACACCTTC
d_call: TRBD1; j_call: TRBJ1-2; clone_size: many; cdr3_length: 14; v_call: TRBV19; cdr3_aa: CASTGTGLNYGYTF; cdr3_nt: TGTGCCAGTACCGGGACAGGACTTAACTATGGCTACACCTTC
d_call: -; j_call: TRBJ2-1; clone_size: many; cdr3_length: 14; v_call: TRBV12-3/TRBV12-4; cdr3_aa: CASNDGGRGDEQFF; cdr3_nt: TGTGCCAGCAACGATGGGGGTAGGGGCGATGAGCAGTTCTTC
d_call: -; j_call: TRBJ2-5; clone_size: few; cdr3_length: 15; v_call: TRBV7-3; cdr3_aa: CASSQGPSQSETQYF; cdr3_nt: TGTGCCAGCAGCCAAGGGCCGTCCCAGTCAGAGACCCAGTACTTC
d_call: -; j_call: TRBJ2-3; clone_size: many; cdr3_length: 14; v_call: TRBV7-2; cdr3_aa: CVSSLDGDTDTQYF; cdr3_nt: TGTGTCAGCAGCCTGGACGGGGACACAGATACGCAGTATTTT
d_call: -; j_call: TRBJ1-2; clone_size: many; cdr3_length: 13; v_call: TRBV5-8; cdr3_aa: CASSLQTDYGYTF; cdr3_nt: TGTGCCAGCAGCTTGCAGACAGACTATGGCTACACCTTC